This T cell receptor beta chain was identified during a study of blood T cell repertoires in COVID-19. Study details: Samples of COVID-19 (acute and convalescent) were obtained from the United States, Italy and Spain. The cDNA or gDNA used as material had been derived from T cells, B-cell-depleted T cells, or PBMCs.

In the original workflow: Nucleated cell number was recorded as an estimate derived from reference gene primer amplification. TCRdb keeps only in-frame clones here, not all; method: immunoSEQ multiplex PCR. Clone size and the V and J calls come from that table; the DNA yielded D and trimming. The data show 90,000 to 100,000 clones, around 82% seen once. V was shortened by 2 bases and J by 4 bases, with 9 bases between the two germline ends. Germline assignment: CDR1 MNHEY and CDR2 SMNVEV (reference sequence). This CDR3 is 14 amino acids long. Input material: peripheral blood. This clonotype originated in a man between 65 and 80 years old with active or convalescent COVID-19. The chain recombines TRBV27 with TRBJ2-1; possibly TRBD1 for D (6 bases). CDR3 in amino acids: CASSLGGLYNEQFF. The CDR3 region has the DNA TGTGCCAGCAGTTTAGGGGGCCTATACAATGAGCAGTTCTTC.